The entry that follows covers one TCR beta chain sequence. The data derive from a study of shared clonotypes between healthy human individuals. Study information: For every donor, three CD4 naive, three CD4 memory, two CD8 naive and one CD8 memory plates were used.

V shed 6 bases and J 5 bases; nucleotides not matched to a gene: 4. The CDR3 runs to 13 residues. CDR1 MNHNS and CDR2 SASEGT come from the germline V gene. The assay was immunoSEQ multiplex PCR, and TCRdb's table has in-frame clones only and misses some. The profile shows some 2 million clones, 85% to 95% of them singletons. This TCR was recovered from a man aged 18 to 29 in good health. The sequenced sample was naive CD4+ T cells sorted from blood. The subset is: CD45RA+ positively selected. The rearrangement joins TRBV6-1 to TRBJ2-5; 9 bases match TRBD1. CDR3 sequence reads: CASRGQGTETQYF. In DNA form, the CDR3 reads TGTGCCAGCAGGGGACAGGGAACTGAGACCCAGTACTTC.